These T cell receptor beta chains were read from a single sample in a study of blood T cell repertoires in COVID-19. The repertoire was sequenced with immunoSEQ multiplex PCR; TCRdb's copy has only in-frame clones and lacks some. This sample has some 170,000 clones; 81% occur once, and the top ten carry around 10%. Sequencing input: peripheral blood. Receptors originate from a man aged 60 to 75 with active or convalescent COVID-19. Each CDR3 is given with its conserved first and last residue. Fields, in order: clone size, V gene, D gene, J gene, CDR3 DNA, CDR3 protein. D genes are given only for firm matches. Clone size, where shown, is once, few, many, or a class for clones that have expanded.

clone size: .
V gene: TRBV10-3
D gene: TRBD2
J gene: TRBJ2-2
CDR3 DNA: TGTGCCATCAGAGTGGGACTAGCGGGGGGCCCCACCGGGGAGCTGTTTTTT
CDR3 protein: CAIRVGLAGGPTGELFF

clone size: .
V gene: TRBV5-1
D gene: TRBD1
J gene: TRBJ2-5
CDR3 DNA: TGCGCCAGCAGCTCGACAAATCAGGGGGTAGAGACCCAGTACTTC
CDR3 protein: CASSSTNQGVETQYF

clone size: few
V gene: TRBV11-2
D gene: .
J gene: TRBJ2-7
CDR3 DNA: TGTGCCAGCAGCCCTAAGCCAGGGACCTACGAGCAGTACTTC
CDR3 protein: CASSPKPGTYEQYF

clone size: few
V gene: TRBV5-1
D gene: .
J gene: TRBJ2-3
CDR3 DNA: TGCGCCAGCAGCCCGGAGTGGGACTCCACAGATACGCAGTATTTT
CDR3 protein: CASSPEWDSTDTQYF

clone size: .
V gene: TRBV28
D gene: .
J gene: TRBJ2-5
CDR3 DNA: TGTGCCAGCAGTTCGTATAGACTGTACCAAGAGACCCAGTACTTC
CDR3 protein: CASSSYRLYQETQYF

clone size: .
V gene: TRBV28
D gene: TRBD1
J gene: TRBJ2-3
CDR3 DNA: TGTGCCAGCAGTTCCGTCGGGACAGGGGGCGCGGCCGATACGCAGTATTTT
CDR3 protein: CASSSVGTGGAADTQYF

clone size: .
V gene: TRBV7-9
D gene: .
J gene: TRBJ2-5
CDR3 DNA: TGTGCCAGCAGCTCCCAACAGCAGGGTTGGGAGACCCAGTACTTC
CDR3 protein: CASSSQQQGWETQYF

clone size: .
V gene: TRBV9
D gene: .
J gene: TRBJ2-1
CDR3 DNA: TGTGCCAGCAGCGTGACCCCACAGGGTCAGGGCGAGCAGTTCTTC
CDR3 protein: CASSVTPQGQGEQFF

clone size: .
V gene: TRBV19
D gene: .
J gene: TRBJ1-5
CDR3 DNA: TGTGCCAGTAACGAGGGTCGACAGCCCCAGCATTTT
CDR3 protein: CASNEGRQPQHF

clone size: .
V gene: TRBV19
D gene: TRBD1
J gene: TRBJ1-5
CDR3 DNA: TGTGCCAGTAGTATCAGGGGACAGGGGGCTCATCAGCCCCAGCATTTT
CDR3 protein: CASSIRGQGAHQPQHF

clone size: .
V gene: TRBV21-1
D gene: .
J gene: TRBJ1-4
CDR3 DNA: TGTGCCAGCAGCAAAGTACAGGGGAACATGGGTGAAAAACTGTTTTTT
CDR3 protein: CASSKVQGNMGEKLFF

clone size: .
V gene: TRBV6-1
D gene: .
J gene: TRBJ1-6
CDR3 DNA: TGTGCCAGCAGTGAAGCCCTTTTGCCCCTCCACTTT
CDR3 protein: CASSEALLPLHF

clone size: .
V gene: TRBV21-1
D gene: .
J gene: TRBJ1-1
CDR3 DNA: TGTGCCAGCCCCCTGCGGCAGCTGAACACTGAAGCTTTCTTT
CDR3 protein: CASPLRQLNTEAFF

clone size: once
V gene: TRBV9
D gene: TRBD1
J gene: TRBJ1-2
CDR3 DNA: TGTGCCAGCAGCAAAGGACAGGCGGACTATGGCTACACCTTC
CDR3 protein: CASSKGQADYGYTF

clone size: few
V gene: TRBV5-4
D gene: .
J gene: TRBJ1-4
CDR3 DNA: TGTGCCAGCAGCTTGGGGGGGAGGAGTGAAAAACTGTTTTTT
CDR3 protein: CASSLGGRSEKLFF